The 26 T cell receptor beta chains below come from one sample, sequenced in a study of blood T cells in healthy people across ages. It was with a sample-barcoded 5' primer and a J-beta primer mix that a second PCR of roughly 7 to 12 cycles was run. TCRdb independently ran MiXCR on the 5' RACE reads; one entry per CDR3 protein. The table shows around 1,000,000 distinct CDR3 sequences, with 35% to 40% occurring only once. Source material: blood. These receptors all stem from a man aged 18 to 29 in good health.

V and J are TRBV3-1 and TRBJ1-1; D ambiguous. This CDR3 is built from 14 residues. Deletions cut 1 base from V and 5 bases from J, with 11 bases between. CDR1 is LGHDT, CDR2 YNNKEL, per germline (reference sequence). CDR3 loop: CASSQVRLGTEAFF. DNA for the CDR3: TGTGCCAGCAGCCAAGTCAGGTTGGGGACTGAAGCTTTCTTT.

The chain uses TRBV24-1 and TRBJ2-2; TRBD1 agrees at 8 bases. The CDR3 has 14 amino acids. In germline, CDR1 is KGHDR, CDR2 SFDVKD. V was pared by 12 bases and J by 0 bases, with 5 bases of the junction left unmatched. In DNA, the CDR3 is TGTGCCGCCCGGGACAGGTCGAACACCGGGGAGCTGTTTTTT. As protein: CAARDRSNTGELFF.

This clonotype was detected only a few times. The chain couples TRBV12-3 or TRBV12-4 to TRBJ2-3; 7 nucleotides match TRBD1. This CDR3 contains 15 residues. V dropped 3 bases and J dropped 6; count of bases not matched to a gene: 9. This CDR3 is CASSLERGPGDTQYF. CDR3 in DNA: TGTGCCAGCAGTTTGGAGAGGGGGCCGGGTGATACGCAGTATTTT.

The chain carries TRBV5-5 and TRBJ1-1; no clear D. The CDR3 is 14 residues long. V lost 5 bases to trimming and J lost 2 bases, with 13 bases between them. Germline V CDR1 and CDR2: SGHKS, YYEKEE (reference sequence). CDR3 in amino acids: CASRPWTGNTEAFF. The CDR3 coding sequence is TGTGCCAGCAGACCTTGGACGGGTAACACTGAAGCTTTCTTT.

The CDR3 bases are TGTGCCAGCAGTTACTCGCAGGCCCACGCCACTAATGAAAAACTGTTTTTT. Translated, it gives CASSYSQAHATNEKLFF. The chain couples TRBV6-5 to TRBJ1-4; D uncertain. Germline CDR1 MNHEY, CDR2 SVGAGI. The CDR3 runs 17 residues. V was shortened by 0 bases and J by 2 bases, with 13 bases between the two germline ends.

The chain has TRBV27 and TRBJ1-1; 8 bases match TRBD1. The CDR3 is 14 residues long. Germline assignment: CDR1 MNHEY and CDR2 SMNVEV (reference sequence). Trimming took 5 bases from V and 6 from J; bases not matched to a gene: 8. In nucleotides, the CDR3 is TGTGCCAGCAGTCCCGGACAGGGTCTACCTGAAGCTTTCTTT. Its protein is CASSPGQGLPEAFF.

The chain recombines TRBV3-1 with TRBJ2-2; the match to TRBD2 covers 8 bases. Trimming at V came to 3 bases and at J to 7 bases, leaving 7 bases not matched to a gene. The CDR3 has 15 amino acids. Germline values: CDR1 LGHDT, CDR2 YNNKEL (reference sequence). The CDR3 bases are TGTGCCAGCAGCCAGAATAGCGGGGTCGGCGGGGAGCTGTTTTTT. Its translation: CASSQNSGVGGELFF.

This chain uses TRBV6-2 or TRBV6-3 with TRBJ1-1; D unresolved. CDR1 is MNHEY and CDR2 is SVGEGT in the germline V gene. This CDR3 has 16 amino acids. The germline V and J ends were trimmed by 8 bases and 0 bases, with 19 bases remaining between them. DNA for the CDR3: TGTGCCAGCGGTCCCCCGCTCTACACTATGAACACTGAAGCTTTCTTT. Protein sequence: CASGPPLYTMNTEAFF.

The table lists this clonotype with a few counts. V and J are TRBV10-3 and TRBJ2-3, with a weak D call TRBD2 (6 bases). Germline V gene data show CDR1 as ENHRY and CDR2 as SYGVKD. The V end lost 5 bases, the J end lost 7 bases, and 10 bases lay between the germline ends. This CDR3 is built from 12 residues. CDR3 sequence: CAISSGENTQYF. The CDR3 DNA follows: TGTGCCATCAGTTCGGGGGAAAATACGCAGTATTTT.

CDR3 coding DNA: TGTGCCAGCAGTGAACAGGGTCACACCGGGGAGCTGTTTTTT. Its translation is CASSEQGHTGELFF. V and J are TRBV6-1 and TRBJ2-2; the D gene is possibly TRBD1 (5 bases). The V gene's germline CDR1 is MNHNS and CDR2 SASEGT. The CDR3 length is 14 residues. V was clipped by 2 bases and J by 3 bases, with 7 bases between them.

The J gene is TRBJ2-7, the V gene TRBV4-1, with 12 positions matching TRBD2. Germline values: CDR1 MGHRA, CDR2 YSYEKL. V shed 4 bases and J 10 bases; nucleotides not matched to a gene: 8. This CDR3 spans 14 amino acids. For the CDR3, the DNA is TGCGCCAGCAGCCTACCCGGGACTAGCGGGTTTCAGTACTTC. It specifies CASSLPGTSGFQYF.

The sample holds a few counts of this clonotype. Sequence at one end of the junction differs from germline and may be a read error. V is TRBV5-1 and J is TRBJ1-4; 7 positions agree with TRBD1. Germline CDR1 is SGHRS and CDR2 is YFSETQ. The CDR3 sequence is 14 residues long. The DNA for the CDR3 is TGCGCCAGCAGCTTGACAGGGGATAATGAAAAGCTGTTTTTT. It is translated as CASSLTGDNEKLFF.

This clonotype has just a few counts. The chain links TRBV7-2 to TRBJ2-5, with D possibly TRBD1 on 6 matching bases. Trimming cost V 2 bases and J 2 bases, with 12 bases left between them. The CDR3 length is 15 residues. CDR1 and CDR2 from the germline V gene are SGHTA and FQGNSA. CDR3 region: CASSLIEGGQETQYF. The CDR3 region has the DNA TGTGCCAGCAGCTTAATCGAAGGGGGACAAGAGACCCAGTACTTC. The full variable domain, completed using reference TRBV7-2 and TRBJ2-5, is GAGVSQSPSNKVTEKGKDVELRCDPISGHTALYWYRQSLGQGLEFLIYFQGNSAPDKSGLPSDRFSAERTGGSVSTLTIQRTQQEDSAVYLCASSLIEGGQETQYFGPGTRLLVL.

V is TRBV6-2 or TRBV6-3 and J is TRBJ2-7; possibly TRBD1 or TRBD2 for D (7 bases each). CDR3 size: 15 residues. In germline, CDR1 is MNHEY, CDR2 SVGEGT. V lost 6 bases, J lost 0 bases, and 15 bases lay in between. The CDR3 region is CASRAGQTISYEQYF. The CDR3 DNA follows: TGTGCCAGCAGAGCGGGACAGACCATCTCCTACGAGCAGTACTTC.

In its sample, this clonotype was seen a few times. This sequence may be a read error, since a much larger clone differs from it by one base. The chain employs TRBV11-2 and TRBJ2-5; 11 bases match TRBD2. The CDR3 spans 15 residues. V shed 5 bases, J shed 2 bases, and the junction held 4 bases outside the gene matches. Germline lookup yields CDR1 SGHAT and CDR2 FQNNGV. The CDR3 protein is CASSAGTSGQETQYF. CDR3 in DNA: TGTGCCAGCAGCGCCGGGACTAGCGGACAAGAGACCCAGTACTTC.

This chain connects TRBV4-3 to TRBJ2-3; D may be TRBD1 (5 bases). The V end was cut by 0 bases, the J end by 5 bases, with 15 bases between. The CDR3 runs to 16 residues. Germline lookup yields CDR1 LGHNA and CDR2 YSLEER. Here the CDR3 reads CASSQDWTSRGDTQYF. Written as DNA, the CDR3 is TGCGCCAGCAGCCAAGATTGGACGTCTAGGGGAGATACGCAGTATTTT.

V usage is TRBV30 and J usage is TRBJ1-5, with D unclear. CDR1 and CDR2 (germline): GTSNPN, SVGIG (reference sequence). The CDR3 extends over 15 amino acids. V shed 0 bases and J shed 3 bases, with 12 bases lying between them. This chain's CDR3 is CAWSVGFGLNQPQHF. CDR3 sequence (DNA): TGTGCCTGGAGTGTGGGGTTCGGTCTCAATCAGCCCCAGCATTTT.

This clonotype was recorded a few times. The rearrangement joins TRBV27 to TRBJ1-1; D not resolved. CDR3 length: 14 amino acids. CDR1 is MNHEY, CDR2 SMNVEV, per germline (reference sequence). V was trimmed by 5 bases and J by 6 bases, leaving 16 bases between them. The CDR3 DNA is TGTGCCAGCAGTCCAAAACAGCGAGTTCCTGAAGCTTTCTTT. Its protein product is CASSPKQRVPEAFF.

The CDR3 DNA reads TGTGCCAGCAGCTTATGGGGAAGTCGGACAGAGTTAGCCAAAAACATTCAGTACTTC. This encodes CASSLWGSRTELAKNIQYF. The chain combines TRBV7-9 with TRBJ2-4; a weak D match, TRBD1 (6 bases). The germline V and J ends were trimmed by 2 bases and 0 bases, with 20 bases remaining between them. CDR1 SEHNR and CDR2 FQNEAQ come from the germline V gene (reference sequence). The CDR3 spans 19 residues. The entire variable domain, with the rest obtained from reference TRBV7-9 and TRBJ2-4, is as follows: DTGVSQNPRHKITKRGQNVTFRCDPISEHNRLYWYRQTLGQGPEFLTYFQNEAQLEKSRLLSDRFSAERPKGSFSTLEIQRTEQGDSAMYLCASSLWGSRTELAKNIQYFGAGTRLSVL.

There are a few counts of this clonotype. V and J are TRBV7-2 and TRBJ2-3, with TRBD2 matching 7 bases. The germline CDR1 and CDR2 sequences are SGHTA and FQGNSA. CDR3 length equals 15 residues. V was pared by 8 bases and J by 0 bases, with 8 bases of the junction left unmatched. DNA of the CDR3: TGTGCCAGCCGTCCGGGGGGTCTTAGCACAGATACGCAGTATTTT. This encodes CASRPGGLSTDTQYF.

There are a few counts of this clonotype. This chain connects TRBV3-1 to TRBJ2-7; D remains unclear. Trimming removed 1 base at V and 1 base at J, with 5 bases between. This CDR3 is 13 amino acids long. Per germline, CDR1 LGHDT and CDR2 YNNKEL (reference sequence). This chain's CDR3 is CASSQAQSYEQYF. The CDR3 DNA is TGTGCCAGCAGCCAAGCTCAATCCTACGAGCAGTACTTC.

The chain has TRBV12-3 or TRBV12-4 and TRBJ1-1; TRBD1 agrees at 8 bases. This CDR3 is 16 amino acids long. J gave up 4 bases and V 5 bases, and 12 bases lay outside the gene matches. CDR3 protein: CASSDGQGGRGTEAFF. Written as DNA, the CDR3 is TGTGCCAGCAGTGACGGACAGGGCGGTAGGGGCACTGAAGCTTTCTTT.

This chain connects TRBV4-3 to TRBJ2-3; D remains ambiguous. V was shortened by 0 bases and J by 1 base, with 17 bases between the two germline ends. Germline-derived CDR1 and CDR2 are LGHNA and YSLEER. The CDR3 is made up of 18 amino acids. CDR3 sequence reads: CASSQDPLDTYGTDTQYF. The CDR3 bases are TGCGCCAGCAGCCAAGATCCTCTAGACACATACGGCACAGATACGCAGTATTTT.

The rearrangement uses TRBV2 and TRBJ2-7, with a weak D call TRBD2 (5 bases). CDR1 and CDR2 (germline): SNHLY, FYNNEI. CDR3 length: 14 residues. The V end lost 6 bases, the J end lost 6 bases, and 18 bases lay between the germline ends. CDR3 sequence reads: CASRGDRGGREQYF. The CDR3 coding sequence is TGTGCCAGCAGGGGAGATCGGGGTGGACGCGAGCAGTACTTC.

This clonotype was found a few times. This chain uses TRBV4-1 with TRBJ2-1, with D tentatively TRBD2 (5 bases). Germline V CDR1 and CDR2: MGHRA, YSYEKL. V lost 1 base to trimming and J lost 1 base, with 8 bases between them. The CDR3 contains 15 residues. The CDR3 here is CASSQVGGSYNEQFF. In nucleotides, the CDR3 is TGCGCCAGCAGCCAAGTCGGAGGATCCTACAATGAGCAGTTCTTC.

This clonotype came up a few times. V and J are TRBV12-5 and TRBJ1-2, with TRBD1 as a possible D gene (5 bases). The CDR3 runs 14 residues. Germline V gives CDR1 LGHNT, CDR2 FRNRAP. V was cut by 6 bases and J by 8 bases, with 19 bases left in between. DNA of the CDR3: TGTGCTAGTGGCTTTGGTACGGGGACGTGGGGCTACACCTTC. Its protein is CASGFGTGTWGYTF.